A selection of T cell receptor beta chains follows, all from one sample in a study of blood T cell repertoires in COVID-19. Profiling relied on immunoSEQ multiplex PCR, and the TCRdb table lists in-frame clones only, not all of them. The table lists 200,000 to 250,000 clones, about 83% of them singletons. Material for sequencing was PBMCs or T cells enriched from blood (not recorded which). All receptors derive from a woman aged 35 to 49 who had recovered from COVID-19. The CDR3 runs from the conserved cysteine through the conserved F or W. The D gene is left open where the match is weak. Clone size is stated in some rows and not others, as once, few, many or a class when expanded.

len	abundance	v_gene	d_gene	j_gene	CDR3aa	CDR3nt
17	.	TRBV9	TRBD1	TRBJ1-1	CASRPGTGLSKDTEAFF	TGTGCCAGCAGGCCCGGGACAGGGCTTTCAAAGGACACTGAAGCTTTCTTT
13	.	TRBV16	.	TRBJ1-4	CASSQSTEIKLFF	TGTGCCAGCAGCCAATCGACAGAAATTAAACTGTTTTTT
16	.	TRBV18	.	TRBJ1-5	CASSLAGVQSNQPQHF	TGTGCCAGCTCACTGGCTGGTGTCCAGAGCAATCAGCCCCAGCATTTT
12	.	TRBV11-2	.	TRBJ2-2	CASSLPAGELFF	TGTGCCAGCAGCTTACCAGCCGGGGAGCTGTTTTTT
13	.	TRBV7-2	.	TRBJ1-2	CASSLASTYGYTF	TGTGCCAGCAGCTTAGCGAGCACCTATGGCTACACCTTC
16	.	TRBV11-2	TRBD1	TRBJ2-5	CASSLGEGTGLETQYF	TGTGCCAGCAGCTTAGGTGAAGGGACAGGGTTGGAGACCCAGTACTTC
13	.	TRBV30	.	TRBJ2-5	CAWNGGAQETQYF	TGTGCCTGGAACGGGGGTGCCCAAGAGACCCAGTACTTC
12	few	TRBV6-6	TRBD1	TRBJ2-1	CASSSGTVGSFF	TGTGCCAGCAGTTCCGGGACAGTGGGGTCGTTCTTC
14	.	TRBV7-2	.	TRBJ1-4	CASSLGTVPEKLFF	TGTGCCAGCAGCTTAGGGACAGTACCTGAAAAACTGTTTTTT
16	.	TRBV5-8	TRBD2	TRBJ2-5	CASSVDGLAGRETQYF	TGTGCCAGCAGCGTCGATGGACTAGCGGGACGAGAGACCCAGTACTTC
17	few	TRBV21-1	.	TRBJ2-1	CASSKPSGRISYNEQFF	TGTGCCAGCAGCAAACCCAGCGGGAGGATTTCCTACAATGAGCAGTTCTTC
16	.	TRBV11-2	TRBD1	TRBJ1-2	CASSLASGQGDYGYTF	TGTGCCAGCAGCTTAGCCTCCGGACAGGGAGACTATGGCTACACCTTC
14	once	TRBV10-3	TRBD1	TRBJ1-1	CATHQGVFGTEAFF	TGTGCCACTCATCAGGGGGTTTTCGGCACTGAAGCTTTCTTT
16	.	TRBV19	TRBD1	TRBJ1-2	CASSIGQGYYLYGYTF	TGTGCCAGTAGTATCGGACAGGGTTACTATCTATACGGCTACACCTTC
16	.	TRBV14	TRBD2	TRBJ2-1	CASSQGLAGVGNEQFF	TGTGCCAGCAGCCAAGGTCTAGCGGGAGTGGGAAATGAGCAGTTCTTC
15	few	TRBV7-2	.	TRBJ1-4	CASSLVGQGSEKLFF	TGTGCCAGCAGCTTAGTTGGGCAGGGGTCCGAAAAACTGTTTTTT